Presented here are 21 T cell receptor beta chains from one specimen sequenced in a study of T cell clones after liver transplantation. Generated by immunoSEQ multiplex PCR, the TCRdb table keeps only in-frame clones and is missing some. The data show 80,000 or so clones, with around four fifths seen just once and around 0.45% held by the top ten. The source was CD4+ T cells from blood, collected 45 to 47 months after liver transplant. The receptors here all came from a human patient who received a liver transplant. T cells may partly derive from the graft donor.

The chain combines TRBV7-9 with TRBJ2-5, with 11 nucleotides matching TRBD2. Looked up from germline, CDR1 is SEHNR and CDR2 is FQNEAQ (reference sequence). The CDR3 spans 17 residues. V lost 3 bases, J lost 5 bases, and 11 bases stayed unmatched. The CDR3 region has the DNA TGTGCCAGCAGCTTTGAACTAGCGGGAGAGGTGAGGGAGACCCAGTACTTC. The encoded protein is CASSFELAGEVRETQYF.

The chain joins TRBV6-1 to TRBJ1-2, with unresolved D. Per the germline V gene, CDR1 is MNHNS and CDR2 is SASEGT. The CDR3 totals 12 residues. The V and J ends lost 6 bases and 8 bases respectively, with 13 bases between them. The CDR3 DNA sequence: TGTGCCAGCAGCTACAGCTCGTCAGGCTACACCTTC. This gives the protein CASSYSSSGYTF.

The chain employs TRBV5-4 and TRBJ2-4; TRBD1 is a possible D gene (5 bases). Germline CDR1 and CDR2: SGHNT and YYREEE (reference sequence). V dropped 4 bases and J dropped 6 bases, with 14 bases sitting between them. This CDR3 spans 14 amino acids. DNA for the CDR3: TGTGCCAGCAGCATAAAGGGGAACGGAAACATTCAGTACTTC. It encodes CASSIKGNGNIQYF.

In this sample, this clone is medium-sized (0.01 to 0.1%). Here the CDR3 reads CSVATGLAGGDEQYF. The CDR3 nucleotides are TGCAGCGTTGCTACCGGACTAGCGGGAGGGGACGAGCAGTACTTC. This sequence joins TRBV29-1 and TRBJ2-7; 15 nucleotides match TRBD2. The CDR3 extends over 15 amino acids. Germline assignment: CDR1 SQVTM and CDR2 ANQGSEA. The ends lost 4 bases at V and 5 bases at J; junction bases unmatched: 6.

The gene calls are TRBV6-4 and TRBJ1-4; no clear D. Trimming took 3 bases from V and 6 from J, leaving 5 bases between them. Germline loops: CDR1 MRHNA, CDR2 SNTAGT. This CDR3 region has 12 residues. CDR3 protein: CASSERHEKLFF. CDR3 nucleotides: TGTGCCAGCAGTGAGAGGCATGAAAAACTGTTTTTT.

This clone was detected a few times. The CDR3 DNA is TGTGCCAGCCAGTACCAAGAGACCCAGTACTTC. Translation gives CASQYQETQYF. The chain joins TRBV2 to TRBJ2-5; no definite D call. There are 11 residues in the CDR3. V lost 8 bases and J lost 0, with 4 bases in between. Germline values: CDR1 SNHLY, CDR2 FYNNEI.

In its sample, this clone was seen once. This sequence joins TRBV5-1 and TRBJ2-7, with D hard to call. The CDR3 consists of 15 residues. Germline V lookup: CDR1 SGHRS, CDR2 YFSETQ. Trimming left V 0 bases short and J 5 bases short, with 15 bases between. CDR3 loop: CASSLEPQALHEQYF. Here the CDR3 DNA reads TGCGCCAGCAGCTTGGAACCGCAGGCCCTCCACGAGCAGTACTTC.

The chain combines TRBV5-1 with TRBJ2-6; 11 nucleotides line up with TRBD2. Germline lookup yields CDR1 SGHRS and CDR2 YFSETQ. The CDR3 is 15 amino acids. With 4 bases clipped from V and 6 bases from J, the junction kept 3 bases outside the gene matches. The CDR3 reads CASSQTSGAANVLTF. The CDR3 coding sequence is TGCGCCAGCAGCCAGACTAGCGGGGCGGCCAACGTCCTGACTTTC. The variable domain in full, with the rest retrieved from reference TRBV5-1 and TRBJ2-6, is KAGVTQTPRYLIKTRGQQVTLSCSPISGHRSVSWYQQTPGQGLQFLFEYFSETQRNKGNFPGRFSGRQFSNSRSEMNVSTLELGDSALYLCASSQTSGAANVLTFGAGSRLTVL.

The rearrangement joins TRBV7-9 to TRBJ2-1; D unclear. Germline V gene data show CDR1 as SEHNR and CDR2 as FQNEAQ (reference sequence). This CDR3 spans 13 amino acids. Trimming cost V 1 base and J 5 bases, with 6 bases left between them. CDR3 residues: CASSLGTNNEQFF. As DNA, the CDR3 is TGTGCCAGCAGCTTAGGGACGAACAATGAGCAGTTCTTC.

A few counts support this clone. This chain joins TRBV7-2 and TRBJ2-1; 14 nucleotides line up with TRBD2. The CDR3 has 18 residues. The trim removed 1 base at V and 3 bases at J, leaving 5 bases unmatched. Germline-derived CDR1 and CDR2 are SGHTA and FQGNSA. CDR3 bases: TGTGCCAGCAGCTTAGAGGGGACTAGCGGGAGATTCTACAATGAGCAGTTCTTC. Translation: CASSLEGTSGRFYNEQFF.

In the case of this clone: Other DNA sequences from this sample encode an identical CDR3 as well. V is TRBV5-4 and J is TRBJ2-1; TRBD2 aligns across 9 bases. The trim removed 2 bases at V and 0 bases at J, leaving 0 bases unmatched. This CDR3 has 15 residues. Germline CDR1 and CDR2: SGHNT and YYREEE (reference sequence). The chain's CDR3 is CASSFSGSSYNEQFF. The CDR3 DNA reads TGTGCCAGCAGCTTTAGCGGGAGCTCCTACAATGAGCAGTTCTTC.

The genes are TRBV7-8 and TRBJ2-5, with D perhaps matching TRBD1 or TRBD2 (5 bases each). Trimming removed 8 bases from V and 0 bases from J, with 10 bases in between. The CDR3 sequence is 13 residues long. CDR1 and CDR2 (germline): SGHVS, FQNEAQ. The CDR3 sequence is CASGGRHQETQYF. CDR3 coding DNA: TGTGCCAGCGGGGGACGTCACCAAGAGACCCAGTACTTC.

As to this clone: This CDR3 is also generated by other DNA sequences in the sample. Written as DNA, the CDR3 is TGTGCCAGCAGCTTAACGACTAGCGGGAGGGCGGAGACCCAGTACTTC. Its translation is CASSLTTSGRAETQYF. The rearrangement links TRBV7-3 to TRBJ2-5, with 14 bases that match TRBD2. Germline CDR1 is SGHTA and CDR2 is FQGTGA. With 0 bases clipped from V and 5 bases from J, the junction kept 2 bases outside the gene matches. The CDR3 is 16 amino acids. The full variable domain, completed using reference TRBV7-3 and TRBJ2-5, is GAGVSQTPSNKVTEKGKYVELRCDPISGHTALYWYRQSLGQGPEFLIYFQGTGAADDSGLPNDRFFAVRPEGSVSTLKIQRTERGDSAVYLCASSLTTSGRAETQYFGPGTRLLVL.

The genes are TRBV27 and TRBJ2-7; D may be TRBD1 (6 bases). The CDR3 sequence is 15 residues long. Trimming cost V 2 bases and J 6 bases, with 17 bases left between them. The V gene's germline CDR1 is MNHEY and CDR2 SMNVEV (reference sequence). CDR3 DNA: TGTGCCAGCAGTTTAAAGCCAGGGGTTTTGGGCGAGCAGTACTTC. Its protein is CASSLKPGVLGEQYF.

The chain couples TRBV4-2 to TRBJ2-2; D remains ambiguous. CDR3 length equals 15 residues. Germline assignment: CDR1 LGHNA and CDR2 YNFKEQ. V lost 0 bases to trimming and J lost 6 bases, with 11 bases between them. In DNA, the CDR3 is TGTGCCAGCAGCCAAGAAGGGATCTATCCCGGGGAGCTGTTTTTT. This encodes CASSQEGIYPGELFF.

The gene calls are TRBV6-6 and TRBJ2-7; D remains unclear. The CDR3 sequence is 16 residues long. The germline CDR1 and CDR2 sequences are MNHNY and SVGAGI (reference sequence). Between the trimmed V and J ends, which lost 0 bases and 2 bases, there was a span of 14 bases. The CDR3 DNA reads as TGTGCCAGCAGTTACTCGAGTTTTAAGGGCCCCTACGAGCAGTACTTC. Translation: CASSYSSFKGPYEQYF.

The rearrangement uses TRBV30 and TRBJ2-7; tentative D call: TRBD1 (5 bases). CDR1 is GTSNPN and CDR2 is SVGIG in the germline V gene (reference sequence). The CDR3 loop spans 14 amino acids. V shed 2 bases and J shed 0 bases, with 11 bases lying between them. In DNA, the CDR3 is TGTGCCTGGAGTACTGGGGCAGCCTCCTACGAGCAGTACTTC. Amino acids: CAWSTGAASYEQYF.

This chain links TRBV10-3 with TRBJ1-3; no clear D gene. Trimming pared 1 base from V and 4 bases from J, leaving 2 bases between. In germline, CDR1 is ENHRY, CDR2 SYGVKD. This CDR3 has 12 residues. The CDR3 DNA follows: TGTGCCATCAGTGAGTGGGGAAACACCATATATTTT. Translating it yields CAISEWGNTIYF.

J is TRBJ2-2 and V is TRBV5-1, with 7 bases aligning to TRBD1. CDR1 SGHRS and CDR2 YFSETQ come from the germline V gene. J gave up 9 bases and V 0 bases, and 5 bases lay outside the gene matches. The CDR3 is 14 residues long. The chain's CDR3 is CASSLGQGSWELFF. CDR3 DNA: TGCGCCAGCAGCTTGGGACAGGGAAGTTGGGAGCTGTTTTTT.

This rearrangement joins TRBV19 to TRBJ2-3, with 14 bases lining up with TRBD2. Germline values: CDR1 LNHDA, CDR2 SQIVND (reference sequence). The CDR3 loop spans 14 amino acids. V shed 4 bases, J shed 6 bases, and the junction held 0 bases outside the gene matches. The CDR3 coding sequence is TGTGCCAGTAGTAGACTAGCGGGAGGGGATACGCAGTATTTT. It translates to CASSRLAGGDTQYF.

V is TRBV7-9 and J is TRBJ2-1; 9 bases map to TRBD1. V was pared by 5 bases and J by 4 bases, with 3 bases of the junction left unmatched. Germline values: CDR1 SEHNR, CDR2 FQNEAQ (reference sequence). The CDR3 totals 14 residues. The CDR3 here is CASSHDRGYNEQFF. CDR3 nucleotides: TGTGCCAGCAGCCACGACAGGGGGTACAATGAGCAGTTCTTC.